Listed below are T cell receptor beta chains from one sample, sequenced in a study of blood T cell repertoires in COVID-19. Only in-frame clones appear in the TCRdb table, and some are missing; sequencing was by immunoSEQ multiplex PCR. The profile shows 150,000 to 200,000 clones, about 90% of them singletons. Sequencing was performed on PBMCs or T cells enriched from blood (not recorded which). Every receptor here comes from a human donor with acute COVID-19. The donor label of this sample is uncertain. Each CDR3 is given with its conserved first and last residue. D genes are given only for firm matches. Part of the rows lack a size; the others show once, few, many or a class for expanded clones.

D: TRBD1; V: TRBV7-6; size: NA; J: TRBJ1-1; CDR3: CASSRTGTTEAFF; DNA: TGTGCCAGCAGCAGGACAGGGACCACTGAAGCTTTCTTT
D: TRBD2; V: TRBV3-1/TRBV3-2; size: NA; J: TRBJ2-1; CDR3: CASSQLSGGADEQFF; DNA: TGTGCCAGCAGCCAGCTTAGCGGGGGGGCGGATGAGCAGTTCTTC
D: TRBD2; V: TRBV7-3; size: NA; J: TRBJ2-5; CDR3: CASSGTNEETQYF; DNA: TGTGCCAGCAGCGGGACTAATGAAGAGACCCAGTACTTC
D: NA; V: TRBV9; size: NA; J: TRBJ2-2; CDR3: CASSVGIMWGEAGELFF; DNA: TGTGCCAGCAGCGTAGGGATCATGTGGGGGGAAGCCGGGGAGCTGTTTTTT
D: TRBD2; V: TRBV9; size: NA; J: TRBJ2-3; CDR3: CASSVDGAGSTDTQYF; DNA: TGTGCCAGCAGCGTAGACGGAGCGGGGAGCACAGATACGCAGTATTTT
D: TRBD1; V: TRBV5-6; size: NA; J: TRBJ1-2; CDR3: CASSSTGGRDYGYTF; DNA: TGTGCCAGCAGCTCAACAGGGGGTAGAGACTATGGCTACACCTTC
D: NA; V: TRBV3-1/TRBV3-2; size: NA; J: TRBJ1-1; CDR3: CASSQETGEAFF; DNA: TGTGCCAGCAGCCAAGAAACAGGCGAAGCTTTCTTT
D: NA; V: TRBV11-1; size: NA; J: TRBJ2-5; CDR3: CASTSNLEVSETQYF; DNA: TGTGCCAGCACCTCCAACCTGGAGGTTTCGGAGACCCAGTACTTC
D: TRBD2; V: TRBV9; size: NA; J: TRBJ2-1; CDR3: CASSVGPGGAYNEQFF; DNA: TGTGCCAGCAGCGTAGGCCCGGGGGGGGCATACAATGAGCAGTTCTTC
D: TRBD1; V: TRBV4-1; size: NA; J: TRBJ1-2; CDR3: CASSHDRGLGGYTF; DNA: TGCGCCAGCAGCCACGACAGGGGGCTCGGAGGCTACACCTTC
D: TRBD2; V: TRBV5-1; size: NA; J: TRBJ2-5; CDR3: CASSLEAGSGGQETQYF; DNA: TGCGCCAGCAGCTTGGAGGCCGGTAGCGGGGGGCAAGAGACCCAGTACTTC
D: TRBD1; V: TRBV2; size: NA; J: TRBJ1-2; CDR3: CASRDRGLVYGYTF; DNA: TGTGCCAGCCGTGACAGGGGGCTGGTTTATGGCTACACCTTC
D: TRBD1; V: TRBV7-9; size: NA; J: TRBJ2-3; CDR3: CASSTGTGDTDTQYF; DNA: TGTGCCAGCAGCACGGGGACAGGGGACACAGATACGCAGTATTTT
D: TRBD1; V: TRBV7-2; size: NA; J: TRBJ1-2; CDR3: CASSSRTGALDGYTF; DNA: TGTGCCAGCAGCTCCCGGACAGGGGCCTTGGATGGCTACACCTTC
D: NA; V: TRBV7-9; size: NA; J: TRBJ2-7; CDR3: CASSSTVYEQYF; DNA: TGTGCCAGCAGCTCGACAGTCTACGAGCAGTACTTC
D: TRBD2; V: TRBV7-3; size: NA; J: TRBJ2-1; CDR3: CASSLTSGGVNEQFF; DNA: TGTGCCAGCAGCTTAACCAGCGGGGGGGTCAATGAGCAGTTCTTC
D: NA; V: TRBV29-1; size: NA; J: TRBJ1-4; CDR3: CSVDVQGNEKLFF; DNA: TGCAGCGTTGATGTGCAGGGGAATGAAAAACTGTTTTTT
D: NA; V: TRBV7-6; size: once; J: TRBJ2-7; CDR3: CASSSEGGAHGEQYF; DNA: TGTGCCAGCAGCTCCGAGGGGGGGGCGCATGGCGAGCAGTACTTC
D: NA; V: TRBV7-8; size: NA; J: TRBJ1-5; CDR3: CASSLEGAYSNQPQHF; DNA: TGTGCCAGCAGCTTAGAAGGGGCATATAGCAATCAGCCCCAGCATTTT
D: TRBD1; V: TRBV28; size: NA; J: TRBJ2-4; CDR3: CASSLWGQGAAKNIQYF; DNA: TGTGCCAGCAGTTTATGGGGCCAGGGGGCGGCCAAAAACATTCAGTACTTC
D: NA; V: TRBV4-1; size: once; J: TRBJ2-3; CDR3: CASSQLGTSTDTQYF; DNA: TGCGCCAGCAGCCAACTCGGGACTAGCACAGATACGCAGTATTTT
D: TRBD1; V: TRBV24-1; size: once; J: TRBJ1-5; CDR3: CATSDSNRGSGGNQPQHF; DNA: TGTGCCACCAGTGACTCGAACAGGGGAAGCGGTGGCAATCAGCCCCAGCATTTT
D: TRBD1; V: TRBV7-9; size: NA; J: TRBJ1-2; CDR3: CASSSTGGDGYTF; DNA: TGTGCCAGCAGCTCGACAGGGGGCGATGGCTACACCTTC
D: NA; V: TRBV7-6; size: NA; J: TRBJ1-2; CDR3: CASSSAGRGHGYTF; DNA: TGTGCCAGCAGCTCTGCGGGGAGGGGACATGGCTACACCTTC
D: NA; V: TRBV29-1; size: NA; J: TRBJ1-1; CDR3: CSVEEADYPGDFF; DNA: TGCAGCGTTGAAGAGGCGGACTATCCCGGGGATTTCTTT
D: NA; V: TRBV19; size: NA; J: TRBJ1-1; CDR3: CASSRGGSGTEAFF; DNA: TGTGCCAGTAGTAGGGGGGGCTCGGGCACTGAAGCTTTCTTT
D: TRBD1; V: TRBV15; size: NA; J: TRBJ1-3; CDR3: CATSRDTSGQGNSGNTIYF; DNA: TGTGCCACCAGCAGAGATACCAGCGGACAGGGAAACTCTGGAAACACCATATATTTT
D: TRBD1; V: TRBV18; size: NA; J: TRBJ1-2; CDR3: CASSSIAGTGIYGYTF; DNA: TGTGCCAGCTCATCAATAGCCGGGACAGGGATCTATGGCTACACCTTC
D: NA; V: TRBV7-6; size: NA; J: TRBJ2-5; CDR3: CASSGHSRGTQYF; DNA: TGTGCCAGCAGTGGACATAGCCGTGGGACCCAGTACTTC
D: NA; V: TRBV7-2; size: NA; J: TRBJ1-2; CDR3: CASSLIGLGGDGYTF; DNA: TGTGCCAGCAGCTTAATTGGTCTCGGAGGAGATGGCTACACCTTC
D: TRBD1; V: TRBV5-1; size: few; J: TRBJ2-7; CDR3: CASSFRGHGEQYF; DNA: TGCGCCAGCAGCTTCAGGGGGCATGGGGAGCAGTACTTC
D: NA; V: TRBV2; size: few; J: TRBJ2-2; CDR3: CASGTSSNTGELFF; DNA: TGTGCCAGCGGGACAAGTTCGAACACCGGGGAGCTGTTTTTT
D: TRBD2; V: TRBV6-4; size: once; J: TRBJ2-3; CDR3: CASTPTSGGTTDTQYF; DNA: TGTGCCAGCACACCGACTAGCGGGGGGACCACAGATACGCAGTATTTT
D: NA; V: TRBV5-4; size: NA; J: TRBJ2-1; CDR3: CASSLVAEYNEQFF; DNA: TGTGCCAGCAGCTTGGTTGCCGAGTACAATGAGCAGTTCTTC
D: TRBD1; V: TRBV29-1; size: NA; J: TRBJ2-2; CDR3: CSVEKTGTRELFF; DNA: TGCAGCGTTGAAAAGACAGGGACACGGGAGCTGTTTTTT
D: NA; V: TRBV9; size: NA; J: TRBJ1-1; CDR3: CASSAGSGTEAFF; DNA: TGTGCCAGCAGCGCCGGGAGCGGCACTGAAGCTTTCTTT
D: NA; V: TRBV18; size: NA; J: TRBJ2-7; CDR3: CASSPERATYEQYF; DNA: TGTGCCAGCTCACCTGAGAGGGCTACCTACGAGCAGTACTTC
D: TRBD2; V: TRBV7-3; size: NA; J: TRBJ2-3; CDR3: CASSLRGGAEGTDTQYF; DNA: TGTGCCAGCAGCCTACGCGGGGGGGCCGAAGGCACAGATACGCAGTATTTT
D: NA; V: TRBV2; size: NA; J: TRBJ2-3; CDR3: CASSGRRRDTDTQYF; DNA: TGTGCCAGCAGTGGTCGACGACGGGACACAGATACGCAGTATTTT
D: NA; V: TRBV19; size: NA; J: TRBJ2-7; CDR3: CASSIGSPYEQYF; DNA: TGTGCCAGTAGTATAGGAAGCCCTTACGAGCAGTACTTC
D: TRBD1; V: TRBV30; size: NA; J: TRBJ2-7; CDR3: CAWSRDSSYEQYF; DNA: TGTGCCTGGAGTCGGGACAGTAGCTACGAGCAGTACTTC
D: TRBD1; V: TRBV10-3; size: NA; J: TRBJ2-7; CDR3: CAISDSHRGGYEQYF; DNA: TGTGCCATCAGTGATTCACACAGGGGTGGCTACGAGCAGTACTTC
D: NA; V: TRBV9; size: few; J: TRBJ1-1; CDR3: CASSVYAAGRAEAFF; DNA: TGTGCCAGCAGCGTATATGCCGCCGGGAGAGCTGAAGCTTTCTTT
D: NA; V: TRBV3-1/TRBV3-2; size: NA; J: TRBJ2-5; CDR3: CASSRAQEGETQYF; DNA: TGTGCCAGCAGCAGAGCACAGGAGGGGGAGACCCAGTACTTC
D: NA; V: TRBV27; size: NA; J: TRBJ2-2; CDR3: CASSQLDTKGTGELFF; DNA: TGTGCCAGCAGTCAATTAGACACGAAGGGGACCGGGGAGCTGTTTTTT